The TCR beta chain under discussion was sequenced for a study of blood T cell repertoires in COVID-19. About the study: COVID-19 samples from acute and convalescent phases originated in the United States, Italy and Spain. PBMCs, B-cell-depleted T cells, or T cells were the source of the cDNA or gDNA that made up the material.

The junction had 2 bases not matched to a gene; V was cut back by 0 bases and J by 7 bases. CDR1 is KGHDR, CDR2 SFDVKD, per germline. The CDR3 consists of 15 residues. Per the original data handling: Nucleated cell counts were estimated from reference gene primer amplification. Sequenced by immunoSEQ multiplex PCR; TCRdb stores in-frame clones only, minus some. V, J and clone size reflect that table, while D and trimming were determined from the DNA. The data show 210,000 or so clones, around 90% seen once. The chain has TRBV24-1 and TRBJ2-1; 10 bases line up with TRBD2. The specimen was peripheral blood. The receptor was isolated from a man aged 18 to 29 with active or convalescent COVID-19. CDR3 coding DNA: TGTGCCACCAGTGATTTGGGGACTAGCGAGAATGAGCAGTTCTTC. Translation: CATSDLGTSENEQFF.